The next 26 T cell receptor beta chains were all read from a single sample in a study of cytomegalovirus exposure and HLA in healthy donors. This PCR relied on a set of 60 Vbeta primers and 13 Jbeta primers. Method: immunoSEQ multiplex PCR; TCRdb's copy keeps in-frame clones and lacks some. Of about 130,000 clones listed, approximately 62% are singletons. Source material: PBMCs. These receptors were collected from a human donor in good health.

The chain carries TRBV28 and TRBJ2-7, with D tentatively TRBD1 (5 bases). Per the germline V gene, CDR1 is MDHEN and CDR2 is SYDVKM. This CDR3 has 13 residues. V lost 6 bases to trimming and J lost 2 bases, with 11 bases between them. The CDR3 sequence is CASSGDSTYEQYF. The CDR3 DNA follows: TGTGCCAGCAGCGGTGACAGTACCTACGAGCAGTACTTC.

The chain joins TRBV6-5 to TRBJ2-1; D uncertain. This CDR3 spans 11 amino acids. Looked up from germline, CDR1 is MNHEY and CDR2 is SVGAGI. V was clipped by 5 bases and J by 7 bases, with 6 bases between them. The CDR3 sequence: CASSVSNEQFF. The CDR3 nucleotides read TGTGCCAGCAGTGTGAGTAATGAGCAGTTCTTC.

This chain joins TRBV15 and TRBJ1-2; D remains unclear. Germline lookup yields CDR1 LNHNV and CDR2 YYDKDF (reference sequence). Trimming shortened V by 4 bases and J by 4 bases, and 7 bases separated the two germline ends. This CDR3 is 12 amino acids long. The CDR3 is CATSMEGYGYTF. The CDR3 nucleotides are TGTGCCACCAGCATGGAGGGCTATGGCTACACCTTC. The entire variable domain, with the rest obtained from reference TRBV15 and TRBJ1-2, is as follows: DAMVIQNPRYQVTQFGKPVTLSCSQTLNHNVMYWYQQKSSQAPKLLFHYYDKDFNNEADTPDNFQSRRPNTSFCFLDIRSPGLGDTAMYLCATSMEGYGYTFGSGTRLTVV.

The chain combines TRBV27 with TRBJ2-7, with a tentative D call TRBD2 (6 bases). Trimming left V 6 bases short and J 4 bases short, with 19 bases between. CDR3 length equals 15 residues. Germline V CDR1 and CDR2: MNHEY, SMNVEV (reference sequence). CDR3 sequence: CASSPMAGRGYEQYF. The DNA for the CDR3 is TGTGCCAGCAGCCCAATGGCGGGCCGGGGGTACGAGCAGTACTTC.

This chain connects TRBV5-4 to TRBJ1-4; 9 bases line up with TRBD1. The trim removed 0 bases at V and 7 bases at J, leaving 4 bases unmatched. The CDR3 contains 15 residues. The germline V gene has CDR1 SGHNT and CDR2 YYREEE (reference sequence). CDR3 nucleotides: TGTGCCAGCAGCTTGGGGGGACAGGGATCTGAAAAACTGTTTTTT. Translating gives CASSLGGQGSEKLFF.

The DNA of the CDR3 is TGTGCCAGCAGCTTATCGACTGGAGCGAATGAGCAGTTCTTC. The encoded protein is CASSLSTGANEQFF. This chain joins TRBV9 and TRBJ2-1, with D unresolved. Trimming took 4 bases from V and 7 from J, leaving 15 bases between them. The V gene's germline CDR1 is SGDLS and CDR2 YYNGEE. The CDR3 contains 14 residues.

This clone was counted once. The V and J genes are TRBV12-5 and TRBJ2-3, with 7 bases aligning to TRBD2. The CDR3 sequence is 15 residues long. J lost 2 bases, V lost 5 bases, and 7 bases had no gene match. CDR1 is LGHNT, CDR2 FRNRAP, per germline. Here the CDR3 reads CASGPGLGVTDTQYF. The CDR3 DNA is TGTGCTAGTGGTCCCGGACTAGGAGTCACAGATACGCAGTATTTT.

In DNA form, the CDR3 reads TGTGCCAGCAGCTTAGGACAGGGGTACAATGAGCAGTTCTTC. Amino acids: CASSLGQGYNEQFF. This chain uses TRBV11-2 with TRBJ2-1, with 8 positions matching TRBD1. CDR1 SGHAT and CDR2 FQNNGV come from the germline V gene. The CDR3 is made up of 14 amino acids. V lost 1 base, J lost 4 bases, and 0 bases stayed unmatched.

The chain carries TRBV19 and TRBJ2-5; 10 bases align to TRBD1. J was trimmed by 4 bases and V by 5 bases; bases with no gene match: 4. This CDR3 has 14 residues. The germline V gene has CDR1 LNHDA and CDR2 SQIVND (reference sequence). CDR3 residues: CASSWDRGRETQYF. CDR3 coding DNA: TGTGCCAGTAGTTGGGACAGGGGTCGAGAGACCCAGTACTTC.

The V and J genes are TRBV19 and TRBJ2-7; 8 bases fit TRBD1. J lost 6 bases, V lost 3 bases, and 7 bases had no gene match. This CDR3 region has 14 residues. Germline CDR1 and CDR2: LNHDA and SQIVND (reference sequence). CDR3 DNA sequence: TGTGCCAGTAGTATTGGGACAGGAGATCGCGAGCAGTACTTC. It is translated as CASSIGTGDREQYF.

The gene calls are TRBV5-6 and TRBJ1-2; D is uncertain. The CDR3 runs to 13 residues. Per germline, CDR1 SGHDT and CDR2 YYEEEE. With 4 bases removed from V and 4 bases from J, the gap between germline ends came to 11 bases. CDR3 residues: CASSPGSLYGYTF. The DNA of the CDR3 is TGTGCCAGCAGCCCGGGGTCTCTCTATGGCTACACCTTC.

This clone was detected once. The chain is built from TRBV6-1 and TRBJ2-7; TRBD1 agrees at 9 bases. Trimming took 4 bases from V and 8 from J; bases not matched to a gene: 3. The CDR3 is 12 amino acids. In germline, CDR1 is MNHNS, CDR2 SASEGT. CDR3 DNA sequence: TGTGCCAGCAGTGTAGGGACAGGGCAGCAGTACTTC. It specifies CASSVGTGQQYF.

About this clone: At one of its ends the junction is not consistent with the germline gene, which may arise from a read error. V gene TRBV20-1 combines with J gene TRBJ2-5; tentatively, D is TRBD2 (5 bases). Germline lookup yields CDR1 DFQATT and CDR2 SNEGSKA (reference sequence). The CDR3 totals 11 residues. The CDR3 reads CSARGGETQYF. In DNA, the CDR3 is TGCAGTGCCAGAGGAGGAGAGACCCAGTACTTC.

This rearrangement joins TRBV5-6 to TRBJ2-7; D is perhaps TRBD2 (6 bases). CDR1 is SGHDT, CDR2 YYEEEE, per germline. Trimming cost V 4 bases and J 5 bases, with 22 bases left between them. CDR3 length: 16 residues. The CDR3 DNA sequence: TGTGCCAGCAGCCCGGGGGTGCTAGGGAGCTTCAACGAGCAGTACTTC. Translated, it gives CASSPGVLGSFNEQYF.

This rearrangement joins TRBV5-4 to TRBJ2-7, with 9 bases aligning to TRBD1. Germline assignment: CDR1 SGHNT and CDR2 YYREEE (reference sequence). Unmatched junction bases numbered 9, after V lost 4 bases and J lost 1 base. This CDR3 is built from 16 residues. CDR3 sequence (DNA): TGTGCCAGCAGCCCTGCCGGGACAGGGAAGTCCTACGAGCAGTACTTC. It is translated as CASSPAGTGKSYEQYF.

J is TRBJ1-5 and V is TRBV25-1, with 12 bases identical to TRBD1. The CDR3 runs to 14 residues. The ends lost 4 bases at V and 16 bases at J; junction bases unmatched: 11. Germline V gene lookup returns CDR1 MGHDK and CDR2 SYGVNS. This chain's CDR3 is CASSGTGTGGSFHF. The CDR3 DNA reads TGTGCCAGCAGTGGGACTGGGACAGGGGGCTCGTTCCATTTT.

In this sample, this clone turned up a few times. V gene TRBV6-1 combines with J gene TRBJ2-7, with 9 bases that match TRBD1. Germline loops: CDR1 MNHNS, CDR2 SASEGT. The CDR3 is 16 amino acids. The V and J ends lost 1 base and 3 bases, in that order; junction bases with no gene match: 7. The CDR3 coding sequence is TGTGCCAGCAGTGAAGTTGCGGGACAGGGCGGCTACGAGCAGTACTTC. This translates into CASSEVAGQGGYEQYF.

This clone came up a few times. This chain connects TRBV28 to TRBJ1-2; TRBD1 might be the D (6 bases). Germline V gives CDR1 MDHEN, CDR2 SYDVKM. V lost 3 bases and J lost 3, with 11 bases in between. This CDR3 region has 14 residues. CDR3 in DNA: TGTGCCAGCAGTTTTACTTGGACAGACTATGGCTACACCTTC. Residues: CASSFTWTDYGYTF.

The chain is built from TRBV28 and TRBJ2-5; 9 nucleotides match TRBD1. J gave up 4 bases and V 5 bases, and 8 bases lay outside the gene matches. This CDR3 is built from 15 residues. Germline V gives CDR1 MDHEN, CDR2 SYDVKM. The CDR3 nucleotides are TGTGCCAGCAGTCAACCACAGGGGGCGCGAGAGACCCAGTACTTC. Residues: CASSQPQGARETQYF.

The genes are TRBV5-4 and TRBJ2-2, with 7 bases aligning to TRBD1. V trimming: 4 bases; J trimming: 4 bases; junction bases outside the gene matches: 7. Germline V gives CDR1 SGHNT, CDR2 YYREEE (reference sequence). The length of the CDR3 is 15 residues. CDR3 coding DNA: TGTGCCAGCAGCCAAGGACAGGATAGCACCGGGGAGCTGTTTTTT. Its protein product is CASSQGQDSTGELFF.

This chain connects TRBV6-1 to TRBJ2-7; 8 nucleotides align to TRBD2. Trimming at V came to 1 base and at J to 4 bases, leaving 6 bases not matched to a gene. The V gene's germline CDR1 is MNHNS and CDR2 SASEGT. This CDR3 has 15 amino acids. CDR3 region: CASSEVEREKYEQYF. CDR3 coding DNA: TGTGCCAGCAGTGAAGTCGAGCGGGAGAAGTACGAGCAGTACTTC.

The J gene is TRBJ1-5, the V gene TRBV18, with D perhaps TRBD1 (6 bases). The germline CDR1 and CDR2 sequences are KGHSH and LQKENI. Trimming left V 5 bases short and J 5 bases short, with 13 bases between. The CDR3 sequence is 14 residues long. The CDR3: CASSVQGGYQPQHF. The CDR3 DNA reads as TGTGCCAGCTCAGTACAGGGTGGGTATCAGCCCCAGCATTTT. Using reference TRBV18 and TRBJ1-5 for the parts outside the CDR3, the full variable domain is NAGVMQNPRHLVRRRGQEARLRCSPMKGHSHVYWYRQLPEEGLKFMVYLQKENIIDESGMPKERFSAEFPKEGPSILRIQQVVRGDSAAYFCASSVQGGYQPQHFGDGTRLSIL.

The chain combines TRBV5-1 with TRBJ2-7, with 9 bases identical to TRBD2. V shed 2 bases, J shed 6 bases, and the junction held 3 bases outside the gene matches. The CDR3 sequence is 13 residues long. Germline V gene lookup returns CDR1 SGHRS and CDR2 YFSETQ. CDR3 residues: CASSLLAGREQYF. The CDR3 coding sequence is TGCGCCAGCAGCTTACTAGCGGGTCGCGAGCAGTACTTC.

The chain has TRBV9 and TRBJ2-7, with D uncertain. The CDR3 has 14 amino acids. Trimming removed 0 bases from V and 1 base from J, with 8 bases in between. Germline CDR1 and CDR2: SGDLS and YYNGEE. The CDR3: CASSVGAPSYEQYF. CDR3 DNA sequence: TGTGCCAGCAGCGTAGGGGCCCCTTCCTACGAGCAGTACTTC.

The J gene is TRBJ2-1, the V gene TRBV19; 7 bases agree with TRBD2. The CDR3 totals 19 residues. The junction had 21 bases not matched to a gene; V was cut back by 2 bases and J by 8 bases. The germline V gene encodes CDR1 LNHDA and CDR2 SQIVND (reference sequence). DNA of the CDR3: TGTGCCAGTAGTATACGTCCGATCACCGGGAGGACACCTAGGGATGAGCAGTTCTTC. It is translated as CASSIRPITGRTPRDEQFF.

The chain combines TRBV6-5 with TRBJ2-7, with 12 bases matching TRBD2. The germline gives CDR1 MNHEY, CDR2 SVGAGI. Losses at the gene ends were 4 bases for V and 0 bases for J; bases not matched to a gene: 4. This CDR3 comprises 16 residues. In DNA, the CDR3 is TGTGCCAGCAGTTGGACTAGCGGGACCTCCTCCTACGAGCAGTACTTC. It encodes CASSWTSGTSSYEQYF.